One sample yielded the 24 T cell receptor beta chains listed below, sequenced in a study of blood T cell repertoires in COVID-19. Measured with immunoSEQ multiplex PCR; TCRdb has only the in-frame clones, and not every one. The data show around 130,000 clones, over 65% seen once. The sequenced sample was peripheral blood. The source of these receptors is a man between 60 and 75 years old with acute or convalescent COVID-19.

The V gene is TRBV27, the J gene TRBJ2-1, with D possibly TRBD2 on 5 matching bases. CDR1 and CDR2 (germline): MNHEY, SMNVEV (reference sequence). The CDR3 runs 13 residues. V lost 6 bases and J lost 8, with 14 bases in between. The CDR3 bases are TGTGCCAGCAGATCCCCCGGGGTGGATGAGCAGTTCTTC. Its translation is CASRSPGVDEQFF.

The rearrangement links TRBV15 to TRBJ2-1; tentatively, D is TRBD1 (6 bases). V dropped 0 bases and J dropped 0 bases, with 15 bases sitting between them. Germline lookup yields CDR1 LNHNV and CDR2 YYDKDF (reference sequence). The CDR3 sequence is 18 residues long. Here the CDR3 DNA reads TGTGCCACCAGCAGAGATTTGCAGGGGATCGGCTCCTACAATGAGCAGTTCTTC. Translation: CATSRDLQGIGSYNEQFF.

The CDR3 here is CASSLGAQMYNEQFF. In DNA form, the CDR3 reads TGCGCCAGCAGCTTGGGGGCACAGATGTACAATGAGCAGTTCTTC. The chain employs TRBV5-1 and TRBJ2-1; D not resolved. This CDR3 contains 15 residues. V was cut by 0 bases and J by 4 bases, with 11 bases left in between. The germline V gene has CDR1 SGHRS and CDR2 YFSETQ.

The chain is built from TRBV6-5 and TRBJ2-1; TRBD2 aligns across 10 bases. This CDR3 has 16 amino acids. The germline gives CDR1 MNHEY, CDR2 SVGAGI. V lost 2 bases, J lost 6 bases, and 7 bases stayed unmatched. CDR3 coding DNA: TGTGCCAGCAGTTACACCACGGGACTAGCGACCAATGAGCAGTTCTTC. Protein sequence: CASSYTTGLATNEQFF.

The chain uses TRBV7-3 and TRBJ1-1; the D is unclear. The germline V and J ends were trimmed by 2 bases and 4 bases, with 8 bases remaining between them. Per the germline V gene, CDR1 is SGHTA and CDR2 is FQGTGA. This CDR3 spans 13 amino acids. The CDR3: CASSLRGVTEAFF. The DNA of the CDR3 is TGTGCCAGCAGCTTACGGGGAGTCACTGAAGCTTTCTTT.

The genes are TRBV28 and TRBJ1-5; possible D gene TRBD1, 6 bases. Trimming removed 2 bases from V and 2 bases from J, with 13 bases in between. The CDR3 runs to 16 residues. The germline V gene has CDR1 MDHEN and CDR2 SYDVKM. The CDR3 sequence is CASSLKGRGGNQPQHF. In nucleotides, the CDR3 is TGTGCCAGCAGTTTAAAGGGCAGGGGTGGCAATCAGCCCCAGCATTTT. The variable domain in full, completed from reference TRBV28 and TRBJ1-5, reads DVKVTQSSRYLVKRTGEKVFLECVQDMDHENMFWYRQDPGLGLRLIYFSYDVKMKEKGDIPEGYSVSREKKERFSLILESASTNQTSMYLCASSLKGRGGNQPQHFGDGTRLSIL.

CDR3 DNA sequence: TGTGCCAGCAGTGGGGCGGCCCGGACAGAGACAGATACGCAGTATTTT. The encoded protein is CASSGAARTETDTQYF. The V gene is TRBV28, the J gene TRBJ2-3; D might be TRBD1 (6 bases). Germline CDR1 MDHEN, CDR2 SYDVKM. Trimming stripped 5 bases from V and 3 bases from J, with 18 bases between. The CDR3 is made up of 16 amino acids.

This CDR3 reads CAWSRGGNSGNTIYF. CDR3 nucleotide sequence: TGTGCCTGGTCTCGGGGGGGGAACTCTGGAAACACCATATATTTT. The rearrangement joins TRBV30 to TRBJ1-3; D is perhaps TRBD1 (5 bases). Germline CDR1 reads GTSNPN; CDR2 reads SVGIG (reference sequence). V shed 5 bases and J shed 0 bases, with 14 bases lying between them. The CDR3 loop spans 15 amino acids.

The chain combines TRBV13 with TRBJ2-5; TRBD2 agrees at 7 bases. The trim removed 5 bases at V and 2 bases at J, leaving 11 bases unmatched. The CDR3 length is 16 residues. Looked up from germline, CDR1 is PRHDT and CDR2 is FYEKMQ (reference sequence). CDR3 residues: CASSPRGGRLQETQYF. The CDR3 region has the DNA TGTGCCAGCAGCCCCCGCGGGGGAAGATTACAAGAGACCCAGTACTTC.

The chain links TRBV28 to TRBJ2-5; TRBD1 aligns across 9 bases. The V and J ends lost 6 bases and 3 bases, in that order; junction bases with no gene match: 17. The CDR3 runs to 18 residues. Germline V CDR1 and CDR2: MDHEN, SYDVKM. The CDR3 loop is CASRYRFPGQGSEETQYF. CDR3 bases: TGTGCCAGCAGGTACAGATTCCCGGGACAGGGTTCGGAAGAGACCCAGTACTTC.

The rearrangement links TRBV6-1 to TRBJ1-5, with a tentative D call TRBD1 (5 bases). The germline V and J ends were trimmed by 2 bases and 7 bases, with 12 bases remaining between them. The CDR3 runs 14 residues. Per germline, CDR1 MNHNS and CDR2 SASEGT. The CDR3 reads CASSEIGPGQPQHF. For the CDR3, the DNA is TGTGCCAGCAGTGAAATTGGGCCAGGGCAGCCCCAGCATTTT.

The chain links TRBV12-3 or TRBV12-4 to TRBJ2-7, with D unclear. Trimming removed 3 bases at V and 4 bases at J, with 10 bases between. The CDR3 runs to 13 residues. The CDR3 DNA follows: TGTGCCAGCAGTTTCCCCGACGGGTACGAGCAGTACTTC. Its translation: CASSFPDGYEQYF.

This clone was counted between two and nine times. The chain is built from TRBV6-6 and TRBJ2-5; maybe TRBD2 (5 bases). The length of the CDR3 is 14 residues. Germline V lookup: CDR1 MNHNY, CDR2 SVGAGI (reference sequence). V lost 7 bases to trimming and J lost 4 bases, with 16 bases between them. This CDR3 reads CASTTVPSGETQYF. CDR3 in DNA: TGTGCCAGCACGACTGTCCCCAGCGGAGAGACCCAGTACTTC.

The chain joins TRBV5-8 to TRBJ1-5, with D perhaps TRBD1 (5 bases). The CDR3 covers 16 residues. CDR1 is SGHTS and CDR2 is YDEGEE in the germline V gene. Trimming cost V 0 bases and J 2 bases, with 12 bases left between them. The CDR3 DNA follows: TGTGCCAGCAGCTTGGCGGTGGGCAGGGGCAATCAGCCCCAGCATTTT. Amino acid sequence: CASSLAVGRGNQPQHF.

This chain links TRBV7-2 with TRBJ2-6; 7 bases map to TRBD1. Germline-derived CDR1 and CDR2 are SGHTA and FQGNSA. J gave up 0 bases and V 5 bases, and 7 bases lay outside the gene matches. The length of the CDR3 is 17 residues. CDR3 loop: CASSPRGTLSGANVLTF. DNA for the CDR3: TGTGCCAGCAGCCCCAGGGGGACGCTCTCTGGGGCCAACGTCCTGACTTTC. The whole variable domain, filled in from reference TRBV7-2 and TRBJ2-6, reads GAGVSQSPSNKVTEKGKDVELRCDPISGHTALYWYRQSLGQGLEFLIYFQGNSAPDKSGLPSDRFSAERTGGSVSTLTIQRTQQEDSAVYLCASSPRGTLSGANVLTFGAGSRLTVL.

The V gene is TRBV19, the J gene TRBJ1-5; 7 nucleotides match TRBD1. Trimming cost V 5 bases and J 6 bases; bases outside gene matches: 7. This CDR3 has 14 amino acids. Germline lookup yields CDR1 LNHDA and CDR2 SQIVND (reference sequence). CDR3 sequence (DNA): TGTGCCAGTAGTGCGACAGGGAGTAGTCAGCCCCAGCATTTT. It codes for CASSATGSSQPQHF.

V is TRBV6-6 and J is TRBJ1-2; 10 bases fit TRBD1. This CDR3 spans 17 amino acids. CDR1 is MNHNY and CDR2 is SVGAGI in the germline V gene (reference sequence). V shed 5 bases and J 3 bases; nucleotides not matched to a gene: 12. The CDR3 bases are TGTGCCAGCAGTCTCTCCGGGACAGGGGCCCAACACTATGGCTACACCTTC. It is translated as CASSLSGTGAQHYGYTF.

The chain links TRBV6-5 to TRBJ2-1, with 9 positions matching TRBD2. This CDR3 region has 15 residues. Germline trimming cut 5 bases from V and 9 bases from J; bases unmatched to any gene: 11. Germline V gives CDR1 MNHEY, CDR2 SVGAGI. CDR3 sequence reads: CASSPPRREGSEQFF. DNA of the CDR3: TGTGCCAGCAGTCCTCCTCGGCGGGAGGGGAGTGAGCAGTTCTTC.

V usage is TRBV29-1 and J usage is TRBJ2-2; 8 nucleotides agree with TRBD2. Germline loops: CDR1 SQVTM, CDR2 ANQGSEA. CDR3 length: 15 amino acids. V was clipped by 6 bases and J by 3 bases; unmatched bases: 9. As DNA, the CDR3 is TGCAGCGTCGCCGCGGGGGGTCGGGACACCGGGGAGCTGTTTTTT. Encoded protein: CSVAAGGRDTGELFF.

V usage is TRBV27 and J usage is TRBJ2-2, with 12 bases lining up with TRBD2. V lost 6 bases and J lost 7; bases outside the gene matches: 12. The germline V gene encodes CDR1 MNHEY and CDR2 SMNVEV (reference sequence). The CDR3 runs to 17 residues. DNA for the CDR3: TGTGCCAGCAGGGGGGGCAGACTAGCGGGAGTAGACGGGGAGCTGTTTTTT. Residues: CASRGGRLAGVDGELFF.

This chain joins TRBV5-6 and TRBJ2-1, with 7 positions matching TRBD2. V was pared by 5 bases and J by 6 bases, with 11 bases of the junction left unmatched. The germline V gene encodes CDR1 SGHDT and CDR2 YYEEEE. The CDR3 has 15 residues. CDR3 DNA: TGTGCCAGCAGGGGAGGGGATAGCGCGTTCAATGAGCAGTTCTTC. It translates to CASRGGDSAFNEQFF.

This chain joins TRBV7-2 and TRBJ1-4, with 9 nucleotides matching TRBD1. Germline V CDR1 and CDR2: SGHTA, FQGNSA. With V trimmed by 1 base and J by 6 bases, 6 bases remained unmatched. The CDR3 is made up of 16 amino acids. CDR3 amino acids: CASSLGTGEGDEKLFF. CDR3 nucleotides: TGTGCCAGCAGCTTAGGGACAGGGGAGGGGGATGAAAAACTGTTTTTT. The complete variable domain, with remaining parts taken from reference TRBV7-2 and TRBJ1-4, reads GAGVSQSPSNKVTEKGKDVELRCDPISGHTALYWYRQSLGQGLEFLIYFQGNSAPDKSGLPSDRFSAERTGGSVSTLTIQRTQQEDSAVYLCASSLGTGEGDEKLFFGSGTQLSVL.

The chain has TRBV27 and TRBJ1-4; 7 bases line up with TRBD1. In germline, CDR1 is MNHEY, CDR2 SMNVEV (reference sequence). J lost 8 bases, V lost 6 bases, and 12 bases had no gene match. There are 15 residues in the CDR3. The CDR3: CASSLQQGSGEKLFF. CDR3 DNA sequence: TGTGCCAGCAGCCTTCAACAGGGGTCGGGCGAAAAACTGTTTTTT.

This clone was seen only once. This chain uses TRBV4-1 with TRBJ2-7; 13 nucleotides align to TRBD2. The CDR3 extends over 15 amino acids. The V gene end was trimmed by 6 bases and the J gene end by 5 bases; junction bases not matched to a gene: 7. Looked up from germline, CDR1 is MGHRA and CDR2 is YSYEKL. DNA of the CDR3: TGCGCCAGCAGTCAAACTAGCGGGAGGGCCCACGAGCAGTACTTC. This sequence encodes CASSQTSGRAHEQYF.